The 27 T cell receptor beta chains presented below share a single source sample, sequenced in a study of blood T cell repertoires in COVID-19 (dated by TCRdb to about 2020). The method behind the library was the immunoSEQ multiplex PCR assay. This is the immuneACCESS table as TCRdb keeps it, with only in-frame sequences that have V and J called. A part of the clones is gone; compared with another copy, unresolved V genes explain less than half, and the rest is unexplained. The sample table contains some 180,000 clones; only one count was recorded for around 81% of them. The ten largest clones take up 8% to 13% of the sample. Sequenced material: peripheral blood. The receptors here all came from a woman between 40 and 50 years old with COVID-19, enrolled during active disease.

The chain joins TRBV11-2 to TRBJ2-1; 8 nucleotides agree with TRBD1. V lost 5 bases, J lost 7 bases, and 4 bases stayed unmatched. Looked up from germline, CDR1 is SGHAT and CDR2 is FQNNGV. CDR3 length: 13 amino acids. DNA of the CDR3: TGTGCCAGCAGCCTGGACAGGGCGAATGAGCAGTTCTTC. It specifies CASSLDRANEQFF.

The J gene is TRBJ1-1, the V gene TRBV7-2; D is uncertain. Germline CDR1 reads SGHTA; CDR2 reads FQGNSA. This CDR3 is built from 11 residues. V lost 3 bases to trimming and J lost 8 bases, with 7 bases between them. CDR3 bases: TGTGCCAGCAGCTTTTCACTCGAAGCTTTCTTT. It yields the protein CASSFSLEAFF.

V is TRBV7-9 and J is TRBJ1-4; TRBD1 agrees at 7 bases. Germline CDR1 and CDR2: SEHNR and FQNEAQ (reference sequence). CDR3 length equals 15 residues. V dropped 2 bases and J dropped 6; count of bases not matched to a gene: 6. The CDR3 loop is CASSLTTGWDEKLFF. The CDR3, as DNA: TGTGCCAGCAGCTTAACGACAGGGTGGGATGAAAAACTGTTTTTT. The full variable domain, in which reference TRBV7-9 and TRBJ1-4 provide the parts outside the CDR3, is DTGVSQNPRHKITKRGQNVTFRCDPISEHNRLYWYRQTLGQGPEFLTYFQNEAQLEKSRLLSDRFSAERPKGSFSTLEIQRTEQGDSAMYLCASSLTTGWDEKLFFGSGTQLSVL.

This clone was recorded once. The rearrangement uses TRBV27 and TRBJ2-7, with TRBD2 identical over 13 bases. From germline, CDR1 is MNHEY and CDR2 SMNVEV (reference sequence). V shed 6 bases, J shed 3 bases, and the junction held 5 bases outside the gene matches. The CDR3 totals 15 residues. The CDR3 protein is CASSQGLAGIYEQYF. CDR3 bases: TGTGCCAGCAGCCAGGGACTAGCGGGAATCTACGAGCAGTACTTC.

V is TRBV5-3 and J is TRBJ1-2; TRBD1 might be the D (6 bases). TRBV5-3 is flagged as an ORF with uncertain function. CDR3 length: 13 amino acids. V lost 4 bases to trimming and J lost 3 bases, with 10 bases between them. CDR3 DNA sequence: TGTGCCAGAAGCCATCGGACAGACTATGGCTACACCTTC. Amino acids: CARSHRTDYGYTF.

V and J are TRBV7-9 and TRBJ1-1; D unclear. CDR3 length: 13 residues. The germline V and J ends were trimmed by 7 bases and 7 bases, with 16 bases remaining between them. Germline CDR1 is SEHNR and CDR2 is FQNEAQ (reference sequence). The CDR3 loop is CASTKALGSEAFF. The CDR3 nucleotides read TGTGCCAGCACCAAAGCGCTTGGGAGTGAAGCTTTCTTT.

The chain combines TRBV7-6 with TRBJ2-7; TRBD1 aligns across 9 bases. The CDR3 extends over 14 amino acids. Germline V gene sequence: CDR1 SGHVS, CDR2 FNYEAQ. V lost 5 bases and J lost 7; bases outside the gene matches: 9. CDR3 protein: CASSSRDRVGEQYF. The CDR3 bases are TGTGCCAGCAGCAGCCGGGACAGGGTGGGGGAGCAGTACTTC.

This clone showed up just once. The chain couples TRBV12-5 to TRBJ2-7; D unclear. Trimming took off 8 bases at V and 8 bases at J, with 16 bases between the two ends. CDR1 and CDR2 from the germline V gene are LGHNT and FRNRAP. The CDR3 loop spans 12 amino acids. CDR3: CASSAQPRQQYF. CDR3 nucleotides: TGTGCTAGTAGCGCTCAACCTCGCCAGCAGTACTTC.

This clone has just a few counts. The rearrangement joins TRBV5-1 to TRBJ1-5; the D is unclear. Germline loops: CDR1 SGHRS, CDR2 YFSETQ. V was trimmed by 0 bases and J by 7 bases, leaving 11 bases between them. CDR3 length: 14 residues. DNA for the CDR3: TGCGCCAGCAGCTTGGACTCTGTCGGGCAGCCCCAGCATTTT. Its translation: CASSLDSVGQPQHF.

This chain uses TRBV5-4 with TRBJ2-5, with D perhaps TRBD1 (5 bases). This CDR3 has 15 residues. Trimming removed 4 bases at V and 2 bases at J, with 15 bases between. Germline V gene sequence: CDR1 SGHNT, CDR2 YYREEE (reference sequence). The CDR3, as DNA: TGTGCCAGCAGCGTAGGGGCAGGAGAACAAGAGACCCAGTACTTC. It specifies CASSVGAGEQETQYF.

CDR3 amino acids: CASSSTDRGVSSYNEQFF. The CDR3 nucleotides read TGTGCCAGCAGCTCCACCGACAGGGGCGTAAGCTCCTACAATGAGCAGTTCTTC. This chain uses TRBV7-3 with TRBJ2-1; TRBD1 agrees at 8 bases. The CDR3 spans 18 residues. Germline CDR1 SGHTA, CDR2 FQGTGA. J lost 0 bases, V lost 4 bases, and 11 bases had no gene match.

CDR3 coding DNA: TGTGCCAGCAGTCCCTCCGGGACAGGGGTTGAAAAACTGTTTTTT. This gives the protein CASSPSGTGVEKLFF. The V call is TRBV27, the J call TRBJ1-4; 10 nucleotides agree with TRBD1. The junction had 7 bases not matched to a gene; V was cut back by 5 bases and J by 7 bases. CDR1 and CDR2 from the germline V gene are MNHEY and SMNVEV (reference sequence). The CDR3 length is 15 residues.

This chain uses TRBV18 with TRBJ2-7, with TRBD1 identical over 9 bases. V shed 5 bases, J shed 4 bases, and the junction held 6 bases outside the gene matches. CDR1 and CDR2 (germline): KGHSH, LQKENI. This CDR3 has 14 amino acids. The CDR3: CASSGTGLTYEQYF. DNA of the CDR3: TGTGCCAGCTCAGGGACAGGGCTAACTTACGAGCAGTACTTC.

CDR3 bases: TGTGCCAGCAGCCAAGGACAGGGGGTTACCTACGAGCAGTACTTC. This gives the protein CASSQGQGVTYEQYF. The V gene is TRBV14, the J gene TRBJ2-7; TRBD1 agrees at 9 bases. The CDR3 consists of 15 residues. Germline lookup yields CDR1 SGHDN and CDR2 FVKESK. Trimming cost V 1 base and J 2 bases; bases outside gene matches: 3.

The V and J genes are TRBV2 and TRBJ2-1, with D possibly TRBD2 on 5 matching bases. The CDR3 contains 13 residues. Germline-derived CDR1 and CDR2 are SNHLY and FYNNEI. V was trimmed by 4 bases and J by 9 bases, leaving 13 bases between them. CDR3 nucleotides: TGTGCCAGCAGTGCCCTCCCCCGGGGTGAGCAGTTCTTC. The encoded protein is CASSALPRGEQFF.

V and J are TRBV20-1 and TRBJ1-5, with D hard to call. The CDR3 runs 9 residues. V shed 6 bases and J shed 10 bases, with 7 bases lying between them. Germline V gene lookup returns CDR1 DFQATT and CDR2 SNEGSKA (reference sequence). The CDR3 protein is CSARYPQHF. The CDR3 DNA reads TGCAGTGCGCGGTACCCCCAGCATTTT.

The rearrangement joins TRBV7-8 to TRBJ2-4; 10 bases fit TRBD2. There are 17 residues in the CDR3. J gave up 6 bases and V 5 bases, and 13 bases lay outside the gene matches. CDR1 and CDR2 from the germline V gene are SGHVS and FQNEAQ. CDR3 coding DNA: TGTGCCAGCAGCCTGTCCAGCCAGCTAGCGGGAGTAAACATTCAGTACTTC. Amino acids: CASSLSSQLAGVNIQYF.

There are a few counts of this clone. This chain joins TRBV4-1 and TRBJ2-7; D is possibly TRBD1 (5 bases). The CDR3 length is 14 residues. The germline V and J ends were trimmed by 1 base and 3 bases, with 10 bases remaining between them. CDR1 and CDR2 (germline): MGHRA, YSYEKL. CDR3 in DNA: TGCGCCAGCAGCCAAGTGGGCAGGGTCTACGAGCAGTACTTC. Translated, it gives CASSQVGRVYEQYF.

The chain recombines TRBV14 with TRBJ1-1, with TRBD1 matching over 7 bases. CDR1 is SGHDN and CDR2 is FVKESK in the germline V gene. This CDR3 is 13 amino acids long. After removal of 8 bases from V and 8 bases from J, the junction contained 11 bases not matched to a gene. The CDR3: CASLRGTVSEAFF. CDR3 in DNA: TGTGCCAGCCTCCGGGGGACAGTTAGCGAAGCTTTCTTT.

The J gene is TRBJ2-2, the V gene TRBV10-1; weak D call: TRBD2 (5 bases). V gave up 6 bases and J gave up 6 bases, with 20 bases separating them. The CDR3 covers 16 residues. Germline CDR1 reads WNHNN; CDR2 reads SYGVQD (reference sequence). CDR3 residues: CASSQGLTKGPGELFF. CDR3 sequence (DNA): TGCGCCAGCAGCCAAGGACTGACAAAAGGGCCCGGGGAGCTGTTTTTT.

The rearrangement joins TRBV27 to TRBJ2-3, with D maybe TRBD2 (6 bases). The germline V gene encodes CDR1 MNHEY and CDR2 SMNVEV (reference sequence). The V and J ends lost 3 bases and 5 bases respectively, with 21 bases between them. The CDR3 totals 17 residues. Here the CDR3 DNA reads TGTGCCAGCAGTTTGGACCCCGCGGGGACCGGGGGAGATACGCAGTATTTT. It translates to CASSLDPAGTGGDTQYF.

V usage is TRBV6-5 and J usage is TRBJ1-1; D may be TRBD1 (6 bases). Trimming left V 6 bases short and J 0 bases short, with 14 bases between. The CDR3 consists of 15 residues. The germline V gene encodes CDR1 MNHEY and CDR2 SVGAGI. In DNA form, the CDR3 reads TGTGCCAGCAGATTGGGGGGGCGATTGAACACTGAAGCTTTCTTT. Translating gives CASRLGGRLNTEAFF.

CDR3 sequence: CASSFGQGNYGYTF. For the CDR3, the DNA is TGTGCCAGCAGCTTTGGACAGGGGAACTATGGCTACACCTTC. The chain recombines TRBV7-9 with TRBJ1-2, with 9 bases matching TRBD1. After removal of 3 bases from V and 2 bases from J, the junction contained 1 base not matched to a gene. CDR1 and CDR2 from the germline V gene are SEHNR and FQNEAQ (reference sequence). The CDR3 is 14 amino acids.

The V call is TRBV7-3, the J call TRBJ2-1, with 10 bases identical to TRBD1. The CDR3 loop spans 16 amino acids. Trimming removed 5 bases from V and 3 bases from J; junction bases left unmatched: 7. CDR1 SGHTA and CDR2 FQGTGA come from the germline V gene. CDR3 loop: CASSAQTGGYYNEQFF. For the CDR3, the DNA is TGTGCCAGCAGCGCCCAGACAGGGGGCTACTACAATGAGCAGTTCTTC.

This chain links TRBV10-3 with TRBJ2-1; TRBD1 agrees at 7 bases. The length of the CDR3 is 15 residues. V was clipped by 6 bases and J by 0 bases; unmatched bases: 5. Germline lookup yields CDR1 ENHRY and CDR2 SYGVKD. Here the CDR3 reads CAIREGQSSYNEQFF. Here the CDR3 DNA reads TGTGCCATCAGAGAGGGACAGAGCTCCTACAATGAGCAGTTCTTC.

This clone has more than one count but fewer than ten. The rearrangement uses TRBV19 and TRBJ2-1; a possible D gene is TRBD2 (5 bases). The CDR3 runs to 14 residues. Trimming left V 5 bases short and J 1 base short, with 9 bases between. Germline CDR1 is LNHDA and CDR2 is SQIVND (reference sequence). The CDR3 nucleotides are TGTGCCAGTAGTGAGGGCGGATCCTACAATGAGCAGTTCTTC. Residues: CASSEGGSYNEQFF.

This chain's CDR3 is CASSATGGREAFF. The CDR3, as DNA: TGTGCCAGCAGTGCCACAGGGGGCAGGGAAGCTTTCTTT. The chain uses TRBV28 and TRBJ1-1; 9 bases agree with TRBD1. Germline CDR1 is MDHEN and CDR2 is SYDVKM. The CDR3 loop spans 13 amino acids. Trimming removed 5 bases from V and 8 bases from J; junction bases left unmatched: 6.